Below, 29 T cell receptor beta chains from the same sample are listed, as sequenced in a study of T cells in women clearing cervical HPV infection. TCRdb keeps only in-frame clones here, not all; method: immunoSEQ multiplex PCR. The listing contains about 35,000 clones. The sequencing input was blood buffy coat. Source of these receptors: a woman aged 18 to 75 with a cervical HPV16 infection that either progressed to CIN3+ or cleared (not recorded which).

Note on this clone: Read sequence stops 3 residues before the CDR3 end, and the germline J gene provides the missing end. The genes are TRBV6-2 or TRBV6-3 and TRBJ1-5; the D gene is possibly TRBD1 (5 bases). V lost 7 bases to trimming and J lost 0 bases, with 16 bases between them. This CDR3 region has 16 residues. Germline V CDR1 and CDR2: MNHEY, SVGEGT. The DNA read from the CDR3 is TGTGCCAGCACCCCTGGGGCGTTTTATAGCAATCAGCCC. It encodes CASTPGAFYSNQP. In full, the CDR3 reads CASTPGAFYSNQPQHF.

Notes on this clone: The CDR3 is cut off 3 residues early in the read; its end comes from the germline J gene. This chain joins TRBV2 and TRBJ1-5; D is possibly TRBD1 (6 bases). V shed 8 bases and J shed 3 bases, with 17 bases lying between them. This CDR3 is built from 15 residues. CDR1 is SNHLY and CDR2 is FYNNEI in the germline V gene. The DNA read from the CDR3 is TGTGCCAGCGGTTCAGCGGGGGGCTACAATCAGCCC. Translating gives CASGSAGGYNQP. In full, the CDR3 is CASGSAGGYNQPQHF. The variable domain in full, with the rest retrieved from reference TRBV2 and TRBJ1-5, is EPEVTQTPSHQVTQMGQEVILRCVPISNHLYFYWYRQILGQKVEFLVSFYNNEISEKSEIFDDQFSVERPDGSNFTLKIRSTKLEDSAMYFCASGSAGGYNQPQHFGDGTRLSIL.

About this clone itself: The read ends 3 residues shy of where the CDR3 ends; the end is completed using the germline J gene. The chain is built from TRBV7-2 and TRBJ2-7; 9 positions match TRBD2. CDR3 size: 14 residues. CDR1 and CDR2 (germline): SGHTA, FQGNSA. V shed 1 base, J shed 5 bases, and the junction held 3 bases outside the gene matches. CDR3 DNA (partial): TGTGCCAGCAGCTTAGGCGGGACTAGCAACGAG. Its protein is CASSLGGTSNE. The full CDR3 reads CASSLGGTSNEQYF.

As regards this clone: The read finishes 3 residues shy of the CDR3 end, and the germline J gene is used to complete it. The V call is TRBV20-1, the J call TRBJ2-2, with 7 bases that match TRBD1. Germline V gene lookup returns CDR1 DFQATT and CDR2 SNEGSKA (reference sequence). This CDR3 has 16 amino acids. The CDR3 DNA, read in part, is TGCAGTGCTAGATCCCCCCGACAGGGCGGAGATTCACCG. Protein: CSARSPRQGGDSP. The whole CDR3 protein is CSARSPRQGGDSPLFF.

To note about this clone: The read ends 3 residues before the CDR3 terminus; that terminus is restored from the germline J gene. This rearrangement joins TRBV14 to TRBJ1-1; TRBD1 agrees at 7 bases. The CDR3 has 16 amino acids. The germline CDR1 and CDR2 sequences are SGHDN and FVKESK. V was clipped by 0 bases and J by 6 bases; unmatched bases: 10. The CDR3 protein is CASSQDLKNRGSEAFF. CDR3 bases read: TGTGCCAGCAGCCAAGATCTTAAGAACAGGGGATCTGAA.

Worth noting for this clone: The CDR3 end is not reached by the read, which stops 3 residues before it; the germline J gene fills it in. This chain uses TRBV19 with TRBJ2-1, with D possibly TRBD2 on 6 matching bases. This CDR3 is 15 amino acids long. Germline V gene sequence: CDR1 LNHDA, CDR2 SQIVND (reference sequence). The germline V and J ends were trimmed by 6 bases and 3 bases, with 15 bases remaining between them. CDR3 DNA (partial): TGTGCCAGTAGAAACCCCCAGGACTACTACAATGAG. It yields the protein CASRNPQDYYNE. The full CDR3 protein is CASRNPQDYYNEQFF.

In the case of this clone: The read ends 3 residues early relative to the CDR3; the germline J gene fills the gap. The chain joins TRBV30 to TRBJ1-4; D gene uncertain. CDR1 and CDR2 (germline): GTSNPN, SVGIG (reference sequence). CDR3 length equals 12 residues. This CDR3 is CAWSDNGSPLFF. The part of the CDR3 DNA that was read is TGTGCCTGGAGCGACAATGGTTCACCA.

Comment on this clone: The read gets to within 3 residues of the CDR3 end, and the germline J gene fills in the rest. This chain links TRBV2 with TRBJ2-1; 7 nucleotides agree with TRBD1. The J segment lost 2 bases and the V segment lost 5 bases, leaving 3 bases of the junction unmatched. The CDR3 is 14 amino acids. The germline gives CDR1 SNHLY, CDR2 FYNNEI. The CDR3 is CASSRQGPYNEQFF. The part of the CDR3 DNA that was read is TGTGCCAGCAGTAGACAGGGCCCCTACAATGAG.

Points on this clone: The CDR3 end is not reached by the read, which stops 3 residues before it; the germline J gene fills it in. The chain has TRBV19 and TRBJ2-4; 10 bases line up with TRBD1. This CDR3 comprises 15 residues. Germline CDR1 is LNHDA and CDR2 is SQIVND (reference sequence). The DNA read from the CDR3 is TGTGCCAGTAGTACGGGACAGGGGCGTAACTATGGT. Protein: CASSTGQGRNYG. The complete CDR3 reads CASSTGQGRNYGQYF.

As to this clone: Read data end 3 residues before the CDR3 end; the end is taken from the germline J gene. The chain carries TRBV14 and TRBJ2-1, with 10 bases matching TRBD2. There are 14 residues in the CDR3. The J segment lost 7 bases and the V segment lost 5 bases, leaving 5 bases of the junction unmatched. Germline V gene lookup returns CDR1 SGHDN and CDR2 FVKESK. CDR3 amino acids: CASSAPGLANEQFF. The covered CDR3 bases are TGTGCCAGCAGCGCACCGGGACTAGCGAATGAG. Drawing the rest from reference TRBV14 and TRBJ2-1, the complete variable domain is EAGVTQFPSHSVIEKGQTVTLRCDPISGHDNLYWYRRVMGKEIKFLLHFVKESKQDESGMPNNRFLAERTGGTYSTLKVQPAELEDSGVYFCASSAPGLANEQFFGPGTRLTVL.

As concerns this clone: The CDR3 extends 3 residues past the end of the read, so its final part is completed from the germline J gene. The gene calls are TRBV7-3 and TRBJ2-3; D is uncertain. CDR1 SGHTA and CDR2 FQGTGA come from the germline V gene. The CDR3 loop spans 13 amino acids. Deletions cut 4 bases from V and 2 bases from J, with 7 bases between. The CDR3 bases that were read are TGTGCCAGCAGCTCGATAGTCACAGATACG. It yields the protein CASSSIVTDT. The whole CDR3 sequence is CASSSIVTDTQYF.

For this clone: Read coverage stops 3 residues before the CDR3 terminus; the germline J gene supplies the remainder. The chain employs TRBV30 and TRBJ2-3, with D perhaps matching TRBD1 (6 bases). The germline V gene has CDR1 GTSNPN and CDR2 SVGIG (reference sequence). CDR3 length equals 14 residues. This chain's CDR3 is CAWNTGTSNQPQYF. CDR3 DNA, as far as it was read: TGTGCCTGGAACACAGGGACAAGCAATCAGCCG.

For this clone: The read ends 3 residues shy of where the CDR3 ends; the end is completed using the germline J gene. The chain combines TRBV5-1 with TRBJ2-4; 8 bases line up with TRBD1. CDR1 SGHRS and CDR2 YFSETQ come from the germline V gene. The length of the CDR3 is 12 residues. The sequenced CDR3 bases are TGCGCCAGCAGCCTGGGGACAGGCGGT. Translating gives CASSLGTGG. From start to end, the CDR3 is CASSLGTGGQYF.

Concerning this clone itself: From the germline J gene comes the end of the CDR3, since the read stops 3 residues before it. The chain carries TRBV6-4 and TRBJ1-2; no firm D call. V shed 7 bases and J shed 6 bases, with 12 bases lying between them. This CDR3 spans 12 amino acids. Germline loops: CDR1 MRHNA, CDR2 SNTAGT. CDR3: CASKDERHGYTF. CDR3 DNA (partial): TGTGCCAGCAAAGACGAGCGGCATGGC.

Remarks on this clone: The read terminates 3 residues ahead of where the CDR3 ends, so the germline J gene completes it. V is TRBV5-1 and J is TRBJ2-2; D gene ambiguous. Per germline, CDR1 SGHRS and CDR2 YFSETQ. V gave up 0 bases and J gave up 2 bases, with 8 bases separating them. The CDR3 is 15 residues long. Partial CDR3 DNA: TGCGCCAGCAGCTTGGGTGGCTCCAACACCGGGGAG. Encoded protein: CASSLGGSNTGE. The CDR3 in its entirety is CASSLGGSNTGELFF.

Comment on this clone: The read ends 3 residues early relative to the CDR3; the germline J gene fills the gap. V and J are TRBV5-1 and TRBJ2-5; the match to TRBD2 covers 7 bases. Losses at the gene ends were 0 bases for V and 4 bases for J; bases not matched to a gene: 0. The CDR3 consists of 13 residues. Germline V gene data show CDR1 as SGHRS and CDR2 as YFSETQ. The part of the CDR3 DNA that was read is TGCGCCAGCAGCTTGGCTAGCGGAGAGACC. This codes for CASSLASGET. The whole CDR3 protein reads CASSLASGETQYF.

Worth noting for this clone: The read terminates 3 residues ahead of where the CDR3 ends, so the germline J gene completes it. The chain is built from TRBV11-3 and TRBJ1-1; 8 bases line up with TRBD1. The germline V gene encodes CDR1 SGHNT and CDR2 YENEEA. There are 13 residues in the CDR3. The CDR3 bases that were read are TGTGCCAGCAGCTTACGGCCAGGGGGCGAA. Amino acid sequence: CASSLRPGGE. The full CDR3 reads CASSLRPGGEAFF.

In the case of this clone: The read ends 3 residues before the CDR3 terminus; that terminus is restored from the germline J gene. The rearrangement joins TRBV20-1 to TRBJ1-6; D remains ambiguous. The CDR3 has 16 residues. CDR1 is DFQATT, CDR2 SNEGSKA, per germline (reference sequence). V shed 0 bases and J shed 0 bases, with 9 bases lying between them. The sequenced CDR3 bases are TGCAGTGCTAGAGACCAGACTAGCTCCTATAATTCACCC. Protein product: CSARDQTSSYNSP. The entire CDR3 sequence reads CSARDQTSSYNSPLHF.

A word on this clone: From the germline J gene comes the end of the CDR3, since the read stops 3 residues before it. The V and J genes are TRBV5-6 and TRBJ1-1; 7 nucleotides align to TRBD1. The germline V gene encodes CDR1 SGHDT and CDR2 YYEEEE. V lost 2 bases to trimming and J lost 4 bases; unmatched junction nucleotides: 8. The CDR3 is made up of 15 amino acids. The CDR3 loop reads CASSFDRAGVTEAFF. Partial CDR3 DNA: TGTGCCAGCAGCTTTGACAGGGCCGGGGTCACTGAA.

Here the CDR3 reads CASSYSSGYWDQPQHF. The CDR3 bases that were read are TGTGCCAGCAGTTACTCGAGCGGTTACTGGGATCAGCCC. The V gene is TRBV6-2 or TRBV6-3, the J gene TRBJ1-5; D ambiguous. The read finishes 3 residues shy of the CDR3 end, and the germline J gene is used to complete it. This CDR3 region has 16 residues. The V end was cut by 0 bases, the J end by 5 bases, with 14 bases between. Germline lookup yields CDR1 MNHEY and CDR2 SVGEGT.

Remarks on this clone: The read terminates 3 residues ahead of where the CDR3 ends, so the germline J gene completes it. This chain links TRBV19 with TRBJ2-2; D is uncertain. V lost 4 bases and J 2 bases, leaving 8 bases between the germline ends. Germline V gene sequence: CDR1 LNHDA, CDR2 SQIVND (reference sequence). The CDR3 totals 14 residues. CDR3 bases read: TGTGCCAGTAGTAAACAGCCCAACACCGGGGAG. As protein: CASSKQPNTGE. The full CDR3 sequence reads CASSKQPNTGELFF.

For this clone: The missing CDR3 end, 3 residues past where the read stops, is filled in from the germline J gene. The rearrangement uses TRBV6-4 and TRBJ1-6; TRBD1 is a possible D gene (5 bases). V was trimmed by 6 bases and J by 11 bases, leaving 11 bases between them. CDR1 is MRHNA, CDR2 SNTAGT, per germline. The length of the CDR3 is 12 residues. The DNA read from the CDR3 is TGTGCCAGCAGCCAGGGAGGTCCACCC. It is translated as CASSQGGPP. The CDR3 reads in full as CASSQGGPPLHF.

The sequenced part of the CDR3 DNA is TGTGCCAGCAGCATAAGACTAGCGGGGGCCAATGAG. Translated: CASSIRLAGANE. From start to end, the CDR3 is CASSIRLAGANEQFF. The chain couples TRBV7-3 to TRBJ2-1; 12 bases line up with TRBD2. The read falls 3 residues short of the CDR3 end, and the missing part is taken from the germline J gene. The J segment lost 6 bases and the V segment lost 5 bases, leaving 5 bases of the junction unmatched. This CDR3 is 15 amino acids long. Germline assignment: CDR1 SGHTA and CDR2 FQGTGA.

A word on this clone: Coverage ceases 3 residues before the CDR3 finishes, and the germline J gene fills in the end. V usage is TRBV7-9 and J usage is TRBJ2-1, with 8 positions matching TRBD2. The CDR3 has 14 amino acids. V lost 5 bases, J lost 4 bases, and 4 bases stayed unmatched. Germline V gene lookup returns CDR1 SEHNR and CDR2 FQNEAQ (reference sequence). CDR3 in amino acids: CASSPSGLYNEQFF. The CDR3 DNA, read in part, is TGTGCCAGCAGCCCTAGCGGGCTTTACAATGAG.

On this clone itself: The CDR3 end falls 3 residues outside the read, so it is completed with the germline J gene. The chain employs TRBV7-2 and TRBJ2-7, with D tentatively TRBD1 (5 bases). Germline V lookup: CDR1 SGHTA, CDR2 FQGNSA. The V end was cut by 1 base, the J end by 6 bases, with 13 bases between. The CDR3 is 14 amino acids. CDR3 sequence: CASSLGPGRAEQYF. The CDR3 bases that were read are TGTGCCAGCAGCTTAGGTCCAGGGCGTGCCGAG.

In the case of this clone: The sequenced fragment ends 3 residues before the CDR3 boundary, so the rest is inferred from the germline J gene. The chain combines TRBV2 with TRBJ2-3; D is perhaps TRBD2 (6 bases). CDR3 length: 14 amino acids. Germline-derived CDR1 and CDR2 are SNHLY and FYNNEI. CDR3 sequence reads: CASSLTEGSETQYF. Incomplete CDR3 DNA: TGTGCCAGCTCTTTAACGGAGGGGTCGGAGACG.

Comment on this clone: The read gets to within 3 residues of the CDR3 end, and the germline J gene fills in the rest. The V and J genes are TRBV20-1 and TRBJ2-7; 14 nucleotides line up with TRBD2. V shed 3 bases and J 6 bases; nucleotides not matched to a gene: 7. The CDR3 contains 15 residues. In germline, CDR1 is DFQATT, CDR2 SNEGSKA (reference sequence). The DNA read from the CDR3 is TGCAGTGCTAGGGGGACTAGCGGGAGTGCAAGCGAG. Translation gives CSARGTSGSASE. The CDR3, in full, reads CSARGTSGSASEQYF.

The CDR3 reads CASSLGPGGPGEQFF. Incomplete CDR3 DNA: TGTGCCAGCAGCTTAGGCCCGGGGGGGCCGGGTGAG. This chain joins TRBV13 and TRBJ2-1, with 8 bases aligning to TRBD2. The read is 3 residues too short to cover the CDR3 end, so that end is filled in from the germline J gene. With 0 bases clipped from V and 9 bases from J, the junction kept 7 bases outside the gene matches. Per germline, CDR1 PRHDT and CDR2 FYEKMQ (reference sequence). The CDR3 sequence is 15 residues long.

Concerning this clone: The CDR3 goes on 3 residues after the read ends, and that part is filled in from the germline J gene. This chain connects TRBV2 to TRBJ2-1; perhaps TRBD1 as D (5 bases). The CDR3 is 16 amino acids. Germline V gene lookup returns CDR1 SNHLY and CDR2 FYNNEI. Trimming pared 8 bases from V and 0 bases from J, leaving 17 bases between. CDR3 bases read: TGTGCCAGCGTCCACCGTGGGGCTAGCTCCTACAATGAG. It encodes CASVHRGASSYNE. The whole CDR3 sequence is CASVHRGASSYNEQFF.